The TCR beta chain described here comes from a study of T-cell memory formation after mild COVID-19. Study overall: Among the donors, TCR clusters were largely specific to each donor. Study-level findings and limits: From day 15 to 85, contracting clones were balanced between CD4 and CD8, whereas later expanders leaned toward CD4+. Among contracting clones, CD4+ were mainly CM/EM and CD8+ enriched in EMRA.

Concerning this clonotype: Its antigen is not identified.

The 5'RACE method, run with constant-segment primers, produced TCR alpha and TCR beta cDNA libraries (carrying sample barcodes and UMIs). TCRdb processed the 5' RACE reads anew with MiXCR; each CDR3 protein has one entry. The sample yields roughly 240,000 distinct CDR3 sequences, 15% to 20% seen once. The CDR3 loop spans 14 amino acids. The V and J ends lost 5 bases and 3 bases respectively, with 14 bases between them. Germline V gene sequence: CDR1 MNHEY, CDR2 SMNVEV (reference sequence). Sequencing was done on a sample of PBMCs or a T cell subset sorted from them (not recorded which). The clonotype was recovered from a man aged 18 to 30 who had mild COVID-19 (a few samples of this study predate the infection). Cell type and time point are not known. The chain couples TRBV27 to TRBJ2-7, with D possibly matching TRBD2 (5 bases). This chain's CDR3 is CASSPTAGVYEQYV. The CDR3 DNA reads as TGTGCCAGCAGTCCAACCGCCGGGGTCTACGAGCAGTACGTC.